The entry below describes one T cell receptor beta chain. This clonotype was seen only a few times. The specificity of this receptor is unknown. No qualities accompany the bases; no much larger clone lies one base away. The sample's time point, from its label and the paper: newly diagnosed GD, antithyroid drugs for less than 3 months. For both TCR sequencing and RNA sequencing, RNA was extracted from PBMCs in TRIzol. The diagnosis of Graves' disease followed American Thyroid Association guidelines. The patients came from an endocrinology department in Xi'an, China. From each patient, nine milliliters of peripheral blood was collected into an EDTA anticoagulant tube. Ficoll Paque Plus density gradient separation was used to isolate PBMCs, and no further T cell sorting was done. An Agilent 2100 Bioanalyzer and agarose gel were used to assess RNA quality, and a NanoDrop 2000 was used to measure RNA concentration.

V ends up 1 base short and J 5 bases short, with an unmatched junction base count of 5. The CDR3 spans 14 residues, from the cysteine through the phenylalanine. Left in the record is the CDR3 DNA by itself, 42 bases read in frame from the first base. Reading the germline V gene (reference sequence) gives CDR1 LNHDA and CDR2 SQIVND. These data come from a study of regulatory T cells in long-lasting Graves disease (dated by TCRdb to about 2021). As for the study more broadly: Antithyroid drugs had been taken for less than 3 months by newly diagnosed Graves' disease patients. Peripheral blood TCR sequencing and RNA sequencing compared persistent Graves' disease patients with newly diagnosed Graves' disease patients. The study took place in China and was registered as a clinical trial. A total of 35 or so samples were covered by TCR sequencing, comprising approximately 13 persistent and around 20 newly diagnosed Graves' disease patients.

Study-level results and caveats: The authors acknowledged the small sample size as a limitation that may reduce accuracy. TRBV28, TRBJ1-2 and TRBJ2-5 were preferentially used in persistent disease, while TRBV20-1 and TRBJ2-1 were favored in newly diagnosed disease. Lower TCR Shannon entropy and fewer highly expanded clones were observed in persistent Graves' disease patients than in newly diagnosed patients, which suggested clonal expansion. Sequencing and analysis were restricted to the TCR beta chain. Patients with persistent disease shared more public clonotypes (roughly 2,900) than newly diagnosed patients did (nearly 1,000). Because the primary lesion, thyroid tissue, could not be accessed, the study looked at peripheral blood alone.

Libraries were made using multiplex PCR. Sequencing relied on an Illumina HiSeq 4000. To build TCR beta libraries, CDR3 regions were amplified by Arm-PCR using iRepertoire HTBI primers. PCR products were gel purified before sequencing. The authors' pipeline ran thus. A total of roughly 58 TRBV and 14 TRBJ segments were identified across samples and were used for gene usage analysis of CDR3 amino acid clonotypes. COPE and FqMerger were used to merge filtered high-quality paired reads into contigs. BLAST was used to align contigs to the IMGT TRBV, TRBD and TRBJ reference genes, and CDR3 was defined following IMGT. Clonotypes above 0.1% frequency were classified as highly expanded clones. Repertoire diversity was measured by Shannon entropy, and V-J evenness by the Gini coefficient. Clonotypes shared by more than one individual were considered public. TCRdb passed the public sequencing reads through fastp at Q25 and MiXCR, retaining productive beta sequences. Rows with a matching CDR3 protein are joined into one entry that keeps the most common DNA and genes. TCRdb's processing, not the study's, gives the V and J calls here. In this sample the table shows 200,000 to 300,000 distinct CDR3 sequences, 20% of which occur a single time. The ten largest account for approximately 15% of the sample.

Sequenced material: peripheral blood mononuclear cells (PBMCs), taken at new diagnosis, from a patient treated with antithyroid drugs. The sequence was collected from a female donor with Graves disease. The chain links TRBV19 with TRBJ2-7, with 7 junctional bases fitting TRBD2. The CDR3 amino acid sequence is: CASSIGPGRDEQYF. The sequenced DNA: TGTGCCAGTAGTATAGGTCCAGGGAGGGACGAGCAGTACTTC. The entire variable domain, with the stretches around the CDR3 drawn from the reference TRBV19 and TRBJ2-7 proteins, is DGGITQSPKYLFRKEGQNVTLSCEQNLNHDAMYWYRQDPGQGLRLIYYSQIVNDFQKGDIAEGYSVSREKKESFPLTVTSAQKNPTAFYLCASSIGPGRDEQYFGPGTRLTVT.